This TCR beta chain was documented in a study of beta chain features in type 1 diabetes. Study-level background: All samples combined gave around 100,000,000 sorted cells for examination.

V was trimmed by 4 bases and J by 7 bases, leaving 13 bases between them. The germline V gene has CDR1 LNHDA and CDR2 SQIVND (reference sequence). The CDR3 totals 13 residues. Findings and caveats of the study: In patients and controls equally, PCR might favor templates that are shorter. In the patient group, naive, central memory and Treg TCRB repertoires seemed more alike than in the healthy donor group.

Notes on this clone: Its specificity is not known.

The entirety of the isolated RNA underwent reverse transcription, so expressed TCRB transcripts were sequenced. Sequenced by immunoSEQ multiplex PCR; TCRdb stores in-frame clones only, minus some. The sample yields fewer than 500,000 clones, 11% to 15% seen once. Sequenced input: naive CD4+ T cells from blood. The clonotype was recovered from a man between 25 and 39 years old in good health. The J gene is TRBJ1-2, the V gene TRBV19; D may be TRBD1 (6 bases). The CDR3 loop reads CASSKQGSGGYTF. The CDR3 DNA reads as TGTGCCAGTAGTAAACAGGGATCGGGTGGCTACACCTTC.